The source of this T cell receptor (beta chain) is a study of blood T cell repertoires in COVID-19. Looked up from germline, CDR1 is LGHDT and CDR2 is YNNKEL (reference sequence). The CDR3 totals 16 residues. Trimming took off 1 base at V and 9 bases at J, with 16 bases between the two ends. Assay used: immunoSEQ multiplex PCR; TCRdb lists only in-frame clones, some missing. The table lists approximately 190,000 clones, 80% to 90% of them singletons. The V and J genes are TRBV3-1 (or the pseudogene TRBV3-2) and TRBJ1-6, with TRBD1 as a possible D gene (6 bases). The sequence came from a human donor in a cohort sampled during active COVID-19. Sequencing was performed on peripheral blood. In DNA form, the CDR3 reads TGTGCCAGCAGCCAAGCAGGCGGAACAGGGAGTTCACCCCTCCACTTT. Its protein is CASSQAGGTGSSPLHF.